The sequence of this T cell receptor delta chain was determined in a study of γδ T cells in repeated Plasmodium falciparum infection. Study-level information: Age- and gender-matched Australian children served as comparison for malaria-exposed Malian children.

This CDR3 spans 20 amino acids. The germline V gene encodes CDR1 TVYSNPD and CDR2 GDNSRS (reference sequence). Each sorted gammadelta sample had TRG and TRD chains sequenced. TCRdb re-processed the multiplex PCR reads via CATT. The sample includes approximately 50,000 delta-chain clones, 1.9% of them seen just once. Flow sorting of PBMC yielded separate Vgamma9/Vdelta2+ and Vdelta2-negative gammadelta T cell populations for bulk repertoire analysis. This clone showed up just a few times. TCRdb's entry gives the protein of a much larger clone, which mismatches this DNA's translation at residue 18, likely from a read error; the protein reported here is translated from the DNA.

The V gene call is TRDV3, and the J gene call is absent; TRDD3 is the table's D call and was not checked against the DNA. Specimen: gamma-delta T cells from blood. This TCR was sampled from a pool of human donors (malaria-infected and uninfected, not separated). The CDR3 spells CACKKLPIWVLGAHTDKPIF. The CDR3 DNA reads as TGTGCCTGTAAAAAACTTCCTATTTGGGTGCTGGGGGCCCACACCGATAAACCCATCTTT.